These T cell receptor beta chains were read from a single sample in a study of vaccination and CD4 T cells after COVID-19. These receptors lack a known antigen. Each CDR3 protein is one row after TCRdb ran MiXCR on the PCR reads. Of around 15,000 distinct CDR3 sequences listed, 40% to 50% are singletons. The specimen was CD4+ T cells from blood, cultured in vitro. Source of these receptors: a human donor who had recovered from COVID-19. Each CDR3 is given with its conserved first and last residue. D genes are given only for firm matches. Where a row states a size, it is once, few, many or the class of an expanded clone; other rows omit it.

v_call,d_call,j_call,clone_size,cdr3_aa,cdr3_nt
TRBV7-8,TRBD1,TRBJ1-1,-,CASRPQGENTEAFF,TGTGCCAGCAGACCGCAGGGGGAGAACACTGAAGCTTTCTTT
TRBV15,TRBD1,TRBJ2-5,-,CATRPTGGRGETQYF,TGTGCCACCAGGCCGACAGGGGGACGAGGGGAGACCCAGTACTTC
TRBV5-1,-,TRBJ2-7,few,CASSPLLGSYEQYF,TGCGCCAGCAGCCCGTTGCTGGGTTCCTACGAGCAGTACTTC
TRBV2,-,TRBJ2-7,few,CASKLDVPYEQYF,TGTGCCAGCAAGCTGGACGTTCCCTACGAGCAGTACTTC
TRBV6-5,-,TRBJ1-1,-,CASSYSRGNTEAFF,TGTGCCAGCAGTTACAGCAGGGGGAACACTGAAGCTTTCTTT
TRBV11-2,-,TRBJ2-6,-,CASSLSGANVLTF,TGTGCCAGCAGCTTATCTGGGGCCAACGTCCTGACTTTC
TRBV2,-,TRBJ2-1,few,CASSRHRGQFF,TGTGCCAGCAGTCGTCATCGCGGGCAGTTCTTC
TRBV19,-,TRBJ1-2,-,CASSITRFGYTF,TGTGCCAGTAGTATCACCAGATTCGGCTACACCTTC
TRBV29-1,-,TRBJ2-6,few,CSVTSSGANVLTF,TGCAGCGTTACAAGCTCTGGGGCCAACGTCCTGACTTTC
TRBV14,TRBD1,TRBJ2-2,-,CASSRRQGGSGELFF,TGTGCCAGCAGCCGACGACAGGGGGGGTCCGGGGAGCTGTTTTTT
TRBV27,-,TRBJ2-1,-,CATRPAEQFF,TGTGCCACCCGACCTGCAGAGCAGTTCTTC
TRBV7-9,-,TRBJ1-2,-,CASSLSGEGSVYGYTF,TGTGCCAGCAGCTTAAGTGGGGAAGGGTCTGTCTATGGCTACACCTTC
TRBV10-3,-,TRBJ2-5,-,CATQDNQETQYF,TGTGCCACCCAAGATAACCAAGAGACCCAGTACTTC
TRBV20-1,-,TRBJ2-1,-,CSAGVSGAFSYNEQFF,TGCAGTGCTGGCGTTTCGGGGGCATTTTCCTACAATGAGCAGTTCTTC
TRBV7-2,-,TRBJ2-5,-,CASSEPGSRKTQYF,TGTGCCAGCAGCGAGCCAGGGAGTCGCAAGACCCAGTACTTC
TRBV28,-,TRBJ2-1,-,CASSFPGNPYNEQFF,TGTGCCAGCAGTTTCCCGGGGAATCCTTACAATGAGCAGTTCTTC
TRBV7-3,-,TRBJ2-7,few,CASSLFAGYEQYF,TGTGCCAGCAGCTTATTCGCTGGTTACGAGCAGTACTTC
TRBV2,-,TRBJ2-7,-,CASTGSTYEQYF,TGTGCCAGCACCGGCAGCACCTACGAGCAGTACTTC
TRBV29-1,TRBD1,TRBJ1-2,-,CSVDPTGGRYGYTF,TGCAGCGTTGACCCGACAGGGGGTCGGTATGGCTACACCTTC
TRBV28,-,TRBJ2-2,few,CASRLGGVRAGYTGELFF,TGTGCCAGCCGTCTAGGGGGGGTAAGAGCGGGATACACCGGGGAGCTGTTTTTT
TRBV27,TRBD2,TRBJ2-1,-,CASRPGLVYGEQFF,TGTGCCAGCAGACCGGGACTAGTATATGGTGAGCAGTTCTTC
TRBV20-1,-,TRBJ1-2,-,CSARVLSVPQSAF,TGCAGTGCTAGAGTGTTGAGCGTCCCCCAAAGCGCCTTC
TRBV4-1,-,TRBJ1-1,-,CASSQEMGVGLNTEAFF,TGCGCCAGCAGCCAAGAAATGGGAGTGGGGTTGAACACTGAAGCTTTCTTT
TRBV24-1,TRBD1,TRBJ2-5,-,CATAGTEETQYF,TGTGCCACCGCCGGGACAGAAGAGACCCAGTACTTC
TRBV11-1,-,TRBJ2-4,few,CASSAGVQDIDIQYF,TGTGCCAGCAGCGCAGGGGTACAGGACATCGACATTCAGTACTTC
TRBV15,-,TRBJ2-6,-,CATSRDRASGANVLTF,TGTGCCACCAGCAGAGATCGCGCCTCTGGGGCCAACGTCCTGACTTTC
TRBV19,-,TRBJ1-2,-,CASSMVDGYGYTF,TGTGCCAGTAGTATGGTGGACGGATATGGCTACACCTTC
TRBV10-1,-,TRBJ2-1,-,CASSFRYPNEQFF,TGCGCCAGCAGTTTCAGGTACCCCAATGAGCAGTTCTTC
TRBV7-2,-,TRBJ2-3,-,CASSVLDTQYF,TGTGCCAGCAGCGTATTGGATACGCAGTATTTT
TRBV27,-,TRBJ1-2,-,CASRQWAGNYGYTF,TGTGCCAGCAGACAATGGGCAGGGAACTATGGCTACACCTTC
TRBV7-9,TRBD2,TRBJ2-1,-,CASSSGLAGGPQQFF,TGTGCCAGCAGCTCGGGACTAGCGGGAGGGCCTCAGCAGTTCTTC
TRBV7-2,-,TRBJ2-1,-,CASSLAARSYNEQFF,TGTGCCAGCAGCTTGGCAGCGAGGTCCTACAATGAGCAGTTCTTC
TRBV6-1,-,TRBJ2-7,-,CASSDRWTVGEQYF,TGTGCCAGCAGCGACCGGTGGACAGTTGGGGAGCAGTACTTC
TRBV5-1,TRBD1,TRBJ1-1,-,CASSLGQGNLNTEAFF,TGCGCCAGCAGCTTGGGACAGGGCAATTTGAACACTGAAGCTTTCTTT
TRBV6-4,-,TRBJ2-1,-,CASSESPINEQFF,TGTGCCAGCAGTGAATCTCCAATCAATGAGCAGTTCTTC
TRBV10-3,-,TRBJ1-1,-,CAISEVTWGTEAFF,TGTGCCATCAGTGAGGTGACCTGGGGGACTGAAGCTTTCTTT
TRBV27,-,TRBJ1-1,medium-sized,CASSARRGRDTEAFF,TGTGCCAGCAGTGCCAGGAGGGGAAGGGATACTGAAGCTTTCTTT
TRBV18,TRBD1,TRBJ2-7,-,CASSPGWWMEQGNEQYF,TGTGCCAGCTCACCGGGGTGGTGGATGGAACAGGGGAACGAGCAGTACTTC
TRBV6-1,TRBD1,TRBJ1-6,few,CASSDRGDGNSPLHF,TGTGCCAGCAGCGACAGGGGGGATGGGAATTCACCCCTCCACTTT
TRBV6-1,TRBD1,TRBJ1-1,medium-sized,CATSTGGESTEAFF,TGTGCCACCTCGACAGGGGGGGAGAGCACTGAAGCTTTCTTT
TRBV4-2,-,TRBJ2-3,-,CASSQGARGPDTQYF,TGTGCCAGCAGCCAGGGGGCGAGGGGCCCAGATACGCAGTATTTT
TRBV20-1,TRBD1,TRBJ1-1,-,CSAKPLQGRAEAFF,TGCAGTGCTAAACCCCTACAGGGGAGAGCTGAAGCTTTCTTT
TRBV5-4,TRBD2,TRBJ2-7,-,CASSLGPRGRDEQYF,TGTGCCAGCAGCTTGGGCCCCCGCGGGAGAGACGAGCAGTACTTC
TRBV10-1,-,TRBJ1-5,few,CASSEGPNQPQHF,TGCGCCAGCAGTGAGGGACCCAATCAGCCCCAGCATTTT
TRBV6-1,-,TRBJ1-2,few,CASTSGSYGYTF,TGTGCCAGCACCTCAGGCTCCTATGGCTACACCTTC
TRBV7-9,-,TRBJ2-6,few,CASSLGGPGANVLTF,TGTGCCAGCAGCTTAGGAGGTCCCGGGGCCAACGTCCTGACTTTC
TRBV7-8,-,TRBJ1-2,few,CASSLGRNYGYTF,TGTGCCAGCAGCCTAGGACGGAACTATGGCTACACCTTC
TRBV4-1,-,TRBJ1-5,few,CASSQGQRNQPQHF,TGCGCCAGCAGCCAAGGGCAGAGAAATCAGCCCCAGCATTTT
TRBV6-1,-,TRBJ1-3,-,CASSGGQVFGNTIYF,TGTGCCAGCAGTGGAGGGCAAGTGTTCGGAAACACCATATATTTT
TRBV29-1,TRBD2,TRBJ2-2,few,CSVGTSTWTGELFF,TGCAGCGTTGGGACTAGCACGTGGACCGGGGAGCTGTTTTTT
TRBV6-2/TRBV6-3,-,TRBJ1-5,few,CASSFGYQPQHF,TGTGCCAGCAGTTTTGGGTACCAGCCCCAGCATTTT